These 27 T cell receptor beta chains share one sample of origin, sequenced in a study of CD8 T cells in ankylosing spondylitis (dated by TCRdb to 2016 to 2017). Library preparation was by 5' RACE. The listed sequencing device is Illumina HiSeq 2500. The public sequencing data were trimmed at Q25 with fastp and processed into clonotypes with MiXCR by TCRdb, which kept only in-frame beta chains. Entries that share a CDR3 protein sequence are merged under the most common genes and DNA. The sample profile shows around 150,000 distinct CDR3 sequences; roughly 6.6% of them were found once. The ten most abundant clones make up roughly 12% of the sample. What was sequenced was blood, either unsorted or a sorted T cell fraction (not recorded which). These receptors were collected from a female donor with ankylosing spondylitis or in good health (not recorded which).

On this clonotype: This may arise from a read error, as a much more abundant clone is one base away. The rearrangement links TRBV7-9 to TRBJ2-5; 8 bases are a match to TRBD1. CDR3 length: 15 amino acids. Germline CDR1 and CDR2: SEHNR and FQNEAQ (reference sequence). V trimming: 5 bases; J trimming: 5 bases; junction bases outside the gene matches: 10. The CDR3 DNA is TGTGCCAGCAGCCCGATGGACAGGGCCATGGAGACCCAGTACTTC. Its translation: CASSPMDRAMETQYF.

The V call is TRBV12-3 or TRBV12-4, the J call TRBJ1-2; TRBD1 aligns across 7 bases. V trimming: 5 bases; J trimming: 4 bases; junction bases outside the gene matches: 7. The length of the CDR3 is 14 residues. The CDR3 region is CASSNIQGPYGYTF. CDR3 coding DNA: TGTGCCAGCAGTAATATACAGGGGCCCTATGGCTACACCTTC.

The CDR3 region is CASLAERGKNIQYF. In nucleotides, the CDR3 is TGTGCCAGCTTAGCCGAGCGGGGAAAAAACATTCAGTACTTC. The chain carries TRBV18 and TRBJ2-4; 7 nucleotides match TRBD2. Germline CDR1 KGHSH, CDR2 LQKENI. V gave up 7 bases and J gave up 4 bases; unmatched junction bases: 7. The CDR3 is 14 amino acids.

This clonotype was observed a few times. The gene calls are TRBV27 and TRBJ1-1; TRBD1 agrees at 8 bases. This CDR3 is 13 amino acids long. With 6 bases clipped from V and 5 bases from J, the junction kept 5 bases outside the gene matches. Germline-derived CDR1 and CDR2 are MNHEY and SMNVEV (reference sequence). The CDR3 protein is CASRTQGATEAFF. DNA for the CDR3: TGTGCCAGCAGAACTCAGGGGGCAACTGAAGCTTTCTTT.

In its sample, this clonotype was seen many times. The chain couples TRBV12-3 or TRBV12-4 to TRBJ2-7; D not certain. V was cut by 0 bases and J by 3 bases, with 3 bases left in between. The CDR3 is 12 residues long. Written as DNA, the CDR3 is TGTGCCAGCAGTTTAGCTTTCTACGAGCAGTACTTC. This codes for CASSLAFYEQYF.

Many counts were recorded for this clonotype. The chain combines TRBV29-1 with TRBJ2-7; D might be TRBD1 (6 bases). The germline V gene encodes CDR1 SQVTM and CDR2 ANQGSEA. V shed 4 bases and J shed 5 bases, with 18 bases lying between them. The CDR3 sequence is 14 residues long. The CDR3 loop reads CSVGETGPINEQYF. DNA of the CDR3: TGCAGCGTTGGGGAAACAGGGCCTATCAACGAGCAGTACTTC.

The chain couples TRBV24-1 to TRBJ2-1; 9 bases line up with TRBD1. Germline-derived CDR1 and CDR2 are KGHDR and SFDVKD. This CDR3 is 16 amino acids long. Trimming at V came to 4 bases and at J to 7 bases, leaving 10 bases not matched to a gene. CDR3 bases: TGTGCCACCAGTGACGCATCGGGACAGGGTAGGAATGAGCAGTTCTTC. Translating gives CATSDASGQGRNEQFF.

This clonotype has only a few counts. This chain uses TRBV6-2 or TRBV6-3 with TRBJ2-7; D perhaps matches TRBD2 (6 bases). Germline CDR1 is MNHEY and CDR2 is SVGEGT. This CDR3 contains 14 residues. Trimming pared 1 base from V and 6 bases from J, leaving 13 bases between. CDR3: CASSYWAGSGEQYF. The CDR3 region has the DNA TGTGCCAGCAGTTACTGGGCGGGAAGCGGCGAGCAGTACTTC.

V and J are TRBV4-1 and TRBJ2-4, with unresolved D. The V gene lost 1 base and the J gene lost 0 bases, with 16 bases spanning the gap. This CDR3 is built from 18 residues. From germline, CDR1 is MGHRA and CDR2 YSYEKL. The CDR3 nucleotides read TGCGCCAGCAGCCAAGTCAACCTGCCCAACTTAGCCAAAAACATTCAGTACTTC. Its translation: CASSQVNLPNLAKNIQYF.

This clonotype was observed at least ten times. This chain joins TRBV20-1 and TRBJ1-1; no clear D gene. This CDR3 comprises 12 residues. Trimming cost V 4 bases and J 6 bases, with 12 bases left between them. Germline V gene data show CDR1 as DFQATT and CDR2 as SNEGSKA (reference sequence). The CDR3 nucleotides are TGCAGTGCTAATCCGACAACCCCTGAAGCTTTCTTT. It translates to CSANPTTPEAFF.

This clonotype was picked up many times. The chain recombines TRBV24-1 with TRBJ2-4, with 9 bases matching TRBD1. CDR3 length: 14 residues. From germline, CDR1 is KGHDR and CDR2 SFDVKD. V was clipped by 4 bases and J by 4 bases; unmatched bases: 1. The CDR3 protein is CATSEGTGKNIQYF. CDR3 DNA sequence: TGTGCCACCAGTGAAGGGACAGGGAAAAACATTCAGTACTTC.

This chain joins TRBV6-2 or TRBV6-3 and TRBJ2-1, with 7 bases fitting TRBD1. The CDR3 totals 16 residues. Trimming at V came to 6 bases and at J to 5 bases, leaving 13 bases not matched to a gene. Germline values: CDR1 MNHEY, CDR2 SVGEGT. CDR3 loop: CASSNPLRDSNNEQFF. The CDR3 DNA is TGTGCCAGCAGCAATCCCCTCCGGGACAGCAACAATGAGCAGTTCTTC.

This clonotype was found a few times. The V call is TRBV7-2, the J call TRBJ2-7; TRBD1 agrees at 7 bases. This CDR3 contains 14 residues. Germline CDR1 SGHTA, CDR2 FQGNSA. The junction had 3 bases not matched to a gene; V was cut back by 4 bases and J by 0 bases. CDR3 protein: CASSSTGSSYEQYF. The CDR3 DNA sequence: TGTGCCAGCAGCTCGACAGGGAGCTCCTACGAGCAGTACTTC.

This clonotype was seen at least ten times. The chain employs TRBV7-2 and TRBJ1-1; D unclear. The germline V and J ends were trimmed by 0 bases and 1 base, with 9 bases remaining between them. Germline CDR1 is SGHTA and CDR2 is FQGNSA. CDR3 length: 15 amino acids. The CDR3 DNA sequence: TGTGCCAGCAGCTTAGCGGTTACAGAGAACACTGAAGCTTTCTTT. This encodes CASSLAVTENTEAFF.

This clonotype was counted ten times or more. The chain combines TRBV4-2 with TRBJ1-2, with D possibly matching TRBD1 (5 bases). The CDR3 spans 14 residues. The germline gives CDR1 LGHNA, CDR2 YNFKEQ. V lost 0 bases and J lost 6, with 11 bases in between. Here the CDR3 DNA reads TGTGCCAGCAGCCAAGAAGGGGCTACGGATGGCTACACCTTC. Translation: CASSQEGATDGYTF.

This clonotype was detected ten times or more. The J gene is TRBJ2-7, the V gene TRBV12-3 or TRBV12-4; D is possibly TRBD1 (6 bases). The V end lost 8 bases, the J end lost 0 bases, and 14 bases lay between the germline ends. CDR3 size: 14 residues. The DNA of the CDR3 is TGTGCCAGCGGAGACAGGTACAGCTCCTACGAGCAGTACTTC. Its protein is CASGDRYSSYEQYF.

This clonotype has a count of ten or more. The chain employs TRBV4-1 and TRBJ1-4; 7 bases agree with TRBD1. Per the germline V gene, CDR1 is MGHRA and CDR2 is YSYEKL. This CDR3 region has 17 residues. J lost 7 bases, V lost 1 base, and 12 bases had no gene match. The DNA of the CDR3 is TGCGCCAGCAGCCAAGTAAAGGGACAGTTCGAGAGTGAAAAACTGTTTTTT. This encodes CASSQVKGQFESEKLFF.

This clonotype was detected many times. This rearrangement joins TRBV7-2 to TRBJ2-2; D unclear. CDR1 and CDR2 (germline): SGHTA, FQGNSA. The CDR3 runs 12 residues. Trimming removed 5 bases at V and 8 bases at J, with 9 bases between. The CDR3: CASSPRAGELFF. The CDR3 nucleotides read TGTGCCAGCAGCCCCCGGGCTGGGGAGCTGTTTTTT.

This clonotype has a count of ten or more. The chain carries TRBV20-1 and TRBJ2-7; D gene uncertain. Germline-derived CDR1 and CDR2 are DFQATT and SNEGSKA (reference sequence). V gave up 0 bases and J gave up 4 bases, with 16 bases separating them. The CDR3 length is 15 residues. CDR3 residues: CSARDPTPRRYEQYF. The CDR3 DNA reads TGCAGTGCTAGAGATCCGACACCGAGGCGTTACGAGCAGTACTTC.

This clonotype was seen repeatedly, ten times or more. This sequence joins TRBV12-3 or TRBV12-4 and TRBJ1-4; maybe TRBD1 (6 bases). The CDR3 has 15 residues. The V and J ends lost 6 bases and 8 bases respectively, with 19 bases between them. The CDR3 DNA reads TGTGCCAGCAGCGGAGTAGGGGGTTTGAGCGAAAAACTGTTTTTT. It codes for CASSGVGGLSEKLFF.

V is TRBV30 and J is TRBJ1-2; perhaps TRBD1 as D (6 bases). Germline V gene lookup returns CDR1 GTSNPN and CDR2 SVGIG (reference sequence). This CDR3 is 13 amino acids long. Trimming took off 3 bases at V and 4 bases at J, with 12 bases between the two ends. CDR3 in amino acids: CAWSNGQSYGYTF. The CDR3 DNA follows: TGTGCCTGGAGCAACGGACAGAGCTATGGCTACACCTTC.

Many counts were recorded for this clonotype. The V call is TRBV20-1, the J call TRBJ1-4; 7 positions match TRBD1. The CDR3 is 14 amino acids. The germline CDR1 and CDR2 sequences are DFQATT and SNEGSKA (reference sequence). The trim removed 2 bases at V and 7 bases at J, leaving 7 bases unmatched. CDR3: CSARQTGMVEKLFF. The DNA for the CDR3 is TGCAGTGCTAGACAGACAGGGATGGTTGAAAAACTGTTTTTT.

This clonotype was seen at least ten times. The genes are TRBV12-3 or TRBV12-4 and TRBJ1-5; D is perhaps TRBD1 (6 bases). The CDR3 loop spans 14 amino acids. Between the trimmed V and J ends, which lost 5 bases and 3 bases, there was a span of 11 bases. DNA for the CDR3: TGTGCCAGCAGTATGACAGGAGCCAATCAGCCCCAGCATTTT. This encodes CASSMTGANQPQHF.

Many counts were recorded for this clonotype. V and J are TRBV20-1 and TRBJ1-5; no reliable D call. Germline loops: CDR1 DFQATT, CDR2 SNEGSKA (reference sequence). The CDR3 consists of 15 residues. V was shortened by 0 bases and J by 0 bases, with 9 bases between the two germline ends. CDR3 in amino acids: CSARDMATSNQPQHF. The CDR3 DNA reads TGCAGTGCTAGAGATATGGCGACTAGCAATCAGCCCCAGCATTTT.

This sequence joins TRBV19 and TRBJ2-1, with TRBD2 matching 11 bases. The CDR3 is 15 amino acids. The V segment lost 6 bases and the J segment 2 bases; nucleotides outside the gene matches: 3. Germline CDR1 is LNHDA and CDR2 is SQIVND (reference sequence). The CDR3 bases are TGTGCCAGTAGAGATAGCGGGGGGGCCTACAATGAGCAGTTCTTC. Amino acids: CASRDSGGAYNEQFF.

This clonotype was detected ten times or more. The chain's CDR3 is CSATVDRELYGYTF. CDR3 DNA sequence: TGCAGTGCTACGGTTGACAGGGAACTCTATGGCTACACCTTC. The chain joins TRBV20-1 to TRBJ1-2; 7 bases fit TRBD1. The length of the CDR3 is 14 residues. CDR1 DFQATT and CDR2 SNEGSKA come from the germline V gene (reference sequence). V was pared by 4 bases and J by 4 bases, with 9 bases of the junction left unmatched.

This clonotype has a handful of counts. CDR3 sequence (DNA): TGTGCCAGCAGGGCTAGCGGGGGGGCCTCAGATACGCAGTATTTT. It encodes CASRASGGASDTQYF. The chain uses TRBV6-2 or TRBV6-3 and TRBJ2-3; the match to TRBD2 covers 12 bases. V lost 6 bases and J lost 4; bases outside the gene matches: 5. The CDR3 length is 15 residues. Germline CDR1 MNHEY, CDR2 SVGEGT.